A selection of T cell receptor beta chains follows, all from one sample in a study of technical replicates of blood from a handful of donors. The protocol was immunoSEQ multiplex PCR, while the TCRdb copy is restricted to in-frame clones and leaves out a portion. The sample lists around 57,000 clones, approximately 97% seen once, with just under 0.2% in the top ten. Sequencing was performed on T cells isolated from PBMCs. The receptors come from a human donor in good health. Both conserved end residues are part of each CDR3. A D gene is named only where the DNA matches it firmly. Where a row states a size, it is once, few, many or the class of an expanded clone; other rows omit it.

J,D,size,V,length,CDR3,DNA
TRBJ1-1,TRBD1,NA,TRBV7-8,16,CASSILPGTGGYKAFF,TGTGCCAGCAGCATATTACCAGGGACAGGGGGATATAAAGCTTTCTTT
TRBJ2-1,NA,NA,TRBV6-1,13,CATQQGPYNEQFF,TGTGCCACCCAACAGGGACCCTACAATGAGCAGTTCTTC
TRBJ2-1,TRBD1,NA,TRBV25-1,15,CASSGRGRGYNEQFF,TGTGCCAGCAGTGGCAGGGGGCGCGGGTACAATGAGCAGTTCTTC
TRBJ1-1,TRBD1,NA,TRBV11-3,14,CASSPLGQNSEAFF,TGTGCCAGCAGTCCACTGGGACAGAACAGTGAAGCTTTCTTT
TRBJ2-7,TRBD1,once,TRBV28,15,CASRETGDEVYEQYF,TGTGCCAGCAGAGAAACAGGGGACGAAGTCTACGAGCAGTACTTC
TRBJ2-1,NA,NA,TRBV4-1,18,CASSLKSPSVLSYNEQFF,TGCGCCAGCAGCCTAAAGTCCCCAAGCGTCCTCTCCTACAATGAGCAGTTCTTC
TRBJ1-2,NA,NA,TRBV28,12,CASSSLSYGYTF,TGTGCCAGCAGTTCCCTGAGCTATGGCTACACCTTC
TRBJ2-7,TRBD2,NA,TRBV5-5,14,CASTPGTGGPEQYF,TGTGCCAGCACGCCGGGGACGGGAGGGCCCGAGCAGTACTTC
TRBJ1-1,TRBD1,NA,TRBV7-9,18,CASSHEGYGTGAPNEAFF,TGTGCCAGCAGCCATGAAGGTTACGGGACAGGGGCTCCTAATGAAGCTTTCTTT
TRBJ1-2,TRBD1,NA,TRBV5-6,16,CASSARTGSRNYGYTF,TGTGCCAGCAGCGCGAGGACAGGCTCGAGGAACTATGGCTACACCTTC
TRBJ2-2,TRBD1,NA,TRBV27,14,CASTGTANTGELFF,TGTGCCAGCACTGGGACAGCGAACACCGGGGAGCTGTTTTTT
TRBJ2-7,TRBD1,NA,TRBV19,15,CASSMSGQAAYEQYF,TGTGCCAGTAGTATGTCCGGACAGGCCGCGTACGAGCAGTACTTC
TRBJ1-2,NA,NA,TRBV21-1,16,CASSKMSGQTGYGYTF,TGTGCCAGCAGCAAAATGTCAGGACAGACTGGCTATGGCTACACCTTC
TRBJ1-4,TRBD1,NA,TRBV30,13,CAWRGQGYEKLFF,TGTGCCTGGAGAGGACAGGGATACGAAAAACTGTTTTTT
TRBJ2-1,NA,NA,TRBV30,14,CAWALGASGNEQFF,TGTGCCTGGGCCCTAGGGGCTAGTGGCAATGAGCAGTTCTTC
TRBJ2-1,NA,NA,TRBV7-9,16,CASSLVHGSNHNEQFF,TGTGCCAGCAGCTTAGTGCACGGGAGTAACCACAATGAGCAGTTCTTC
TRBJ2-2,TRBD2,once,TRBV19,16,CASSPTAGELTGELFF,TGTGCCAGTAGCCCCACCGCGGGAGAACTTACCGGGGAGCTGTTTTTT
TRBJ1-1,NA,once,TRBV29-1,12,CSVGEKGTEAFF,TGCAGCGTTGGCGAAAAGGGGACTGAAGCTTTCTTT
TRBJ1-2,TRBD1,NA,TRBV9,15,CASSVGTGGIDGYTF,TGTGCCAGCAGCGTAGGAACAGGGGGCATAGATGGCTACACCTTC
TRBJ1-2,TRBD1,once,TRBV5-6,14,CASSFRDRAYGYTF,TGTGCCAGCAGCTTCCGGGACAGGGCCTATGGCTACACCTTC
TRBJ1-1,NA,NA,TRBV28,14,CASRQTGRSLEAFF,TGTGCCAGCAGGCAAACAGGGAGATCACTTGAAGCTTTCTTT
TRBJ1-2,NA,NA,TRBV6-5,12,CASSTTNYGYTF,TGTGCCAGCAGTACGACAAACTATGGCTACACCTTC
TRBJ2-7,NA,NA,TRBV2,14,CASSPAGRSYEQYF,TGTGCCAGCAGTCCAGCGGGTCGCTCCTACGAGCAGTACTTC
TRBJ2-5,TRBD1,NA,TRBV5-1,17,CASSLEGHQGAQETQYF,TGCGCCAGCAGCTTGGAAGGCCACCAGGGGGCCCAAGAGACCCAGTACTTC
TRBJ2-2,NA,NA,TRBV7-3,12,CASSLQTGELFF,TGTGCCAGCAGCTTACAAACCGGGGAGCTGTTTTTT
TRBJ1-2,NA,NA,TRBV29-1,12,CSVVTGDYGYTF,TGCAGCGTAGTGACAGGAGACTATGGCTACACCTTC
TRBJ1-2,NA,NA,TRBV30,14,CASLGGWGQGGYTF,TGTGCCTCCCTAGGTGGCTGGGGGCAGGGTGGCTACACCTTC
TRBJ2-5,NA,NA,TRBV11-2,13,CASSLRVVETQYF,TGTGCCAGCAGCTTACGAGTAGTGGAGACCCAGTACTTC
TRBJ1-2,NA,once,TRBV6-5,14,CASSRTASNYGYTF,TGTGCCAGCAGTAGGACAGCAAGTAACTATGGCTACACCTTC
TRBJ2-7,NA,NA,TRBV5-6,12,CASGLGHPGEYF,TGTGCCAGCGGACTTGGGCACCCAGGCGAGTACTTC
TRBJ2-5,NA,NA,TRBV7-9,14,CASSFSGLQETQYF,TGTGCCAGCAGCTTCAGCGGACTCCAAGAGACCCAGTACTTC
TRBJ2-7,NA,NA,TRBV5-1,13,CASSGASVHEQYF,TGCGCCAGCAGCGGGGCCTCGGTCCACGAGCAGTACTTC
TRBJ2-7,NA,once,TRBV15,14,CATSRLTEPYEQYF,TGTGCCACCAGCAGGTTGACAGAACCCTACGAGCAGTACTTC
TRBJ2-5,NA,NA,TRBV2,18,CASSEARLSAGPRGTQYF,TGTGCCAGCAGTGAAGCGCGGCTCTCAGCGGGTCCAAGGGGGACCCAGTACTTC
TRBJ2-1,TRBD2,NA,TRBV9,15,CASSPLAGLNNEQFF,TGTGCCAGCAGCCCCCTAGCGGGGCTAAACAATGAGCAGTTCTTC
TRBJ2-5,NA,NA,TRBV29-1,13,CSVDTATYETQYF,TGCAGCGTCGATACCGCTACTTATGAGACCCAGTACTTC
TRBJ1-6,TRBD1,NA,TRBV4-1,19,CASSLPPLLRGSSNSPLHF,TGCGCCAGCAGCCTCCCCCCCCTCCTCAGGGGGTCGTCTAATTCACCCCTCCACTTT
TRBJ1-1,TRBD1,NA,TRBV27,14,CASSADRGLGEAFF,TGTGCCAGCAGTGCCGACAGGGGATTGGGTGAAGCTTTCTTT
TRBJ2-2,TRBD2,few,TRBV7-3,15,CASSFSGGNTGELFF,TGTGCCAGCAGCTTTAGCGGGGGGAACACCGGGGAGCTGTTTTTT
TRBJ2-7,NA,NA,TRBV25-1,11,CASSGLFEQYF,TGTGCCAGCAGTGGGCTGTTCGAGCAGTACTTC
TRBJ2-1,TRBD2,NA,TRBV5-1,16,CASSSGWREGINEQFF,TGCGCCAGCAGCTCGGGCTGGCGGGAGGGCATCAATGAGCAGTTCTTC